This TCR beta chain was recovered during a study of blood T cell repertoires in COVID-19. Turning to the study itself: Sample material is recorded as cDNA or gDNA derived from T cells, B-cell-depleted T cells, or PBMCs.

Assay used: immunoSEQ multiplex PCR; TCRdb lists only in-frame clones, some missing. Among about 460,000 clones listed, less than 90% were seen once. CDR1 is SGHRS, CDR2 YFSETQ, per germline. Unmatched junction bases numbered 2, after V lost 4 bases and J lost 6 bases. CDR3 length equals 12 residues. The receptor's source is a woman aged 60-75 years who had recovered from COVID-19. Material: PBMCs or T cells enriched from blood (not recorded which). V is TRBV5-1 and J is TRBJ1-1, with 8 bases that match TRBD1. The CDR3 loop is CASSAGGSEAFF. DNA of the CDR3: TGCGCCAGCAGCGCAGGGGGCTCTGAAGCTTTCTTT.